The clone carrying this TCR beta chain was seen a handful of times. Its antigen remains unidentified. These data come from a study of shared clonotypes between healthy human individuals. General observations from the study: Investigators expected sequencing depth to affect clonotype sharing among donors. The researchers took only blood, and tissue repertoires probably look different. Donor scarcity curtailed the genetic and exposure-history diversity represented herein.

CDR1 MDHEN and CDR2 SYDVKM come from the germline V gene. This CDR3 comprises 17 residues. The V and J ends lost 4 bases and 5 bases respectively, with 20 bases between them. The assay was immunoSEQ multiplex PCR, and TCRdb's table has in-frame clones only and misses some. The sample holds nearly 500,000 clones, approximately 80% seen once. The receptor comes from a middle-aged woman in good health. Some clones in this sample may be carry-over from other donors' samples. The specimen sequenced was PBMCs. The chain is built from TRBV28 and TRBJ2-2, with a tentative D call TRBD2 (6 bases). CDR3 nucleotides: TGTGCCAGCAGTTCCTCCGGGTTCGGGAGATTGACCGGGGAGCTGTTTTTT. Its protein is CASSSSGFGRLTGELFF.